Described below is a single TCR beta chain sequence and its context. The target antigen is unknown. This sample is part of a study of T cell responses to AZD1222 COVID-19 vaccine. Whole-study results and caveats: A rise in Spike-specific TCR breadth and depth followed two AZD1222 doses. Reportedly, nearly half the spike-specific TCRs target unmutated variant regions.

CDR1 is LNHDA, CDR2 SQIVND, per germline (reference sequence). The CDR3 has 18 residues. Trimming took 5 bases from V and 4 from J; bases not matched to a gene: 9. Sequencing was performed with immunoSEQ multiplex PCR; in TCRdb, only in-frame clones are kept and a portion is missing. This table holds about 86,000 clones, around 73% found once. Sequenced material: peripheral blood, taken on day 0 of AZD1222 vaccination. The V gene is TRBV19, the J gene TRBJ2-6, with 12 bases aligning to TRBD1. The sequence was obtained from an adult in good health. Written as DNA, the CDR3 is TGTGCCAGTAGTCCCCTGGGACAGGGGGCGTCCGGGGCCAACGTCCTGACTTTC. This translates into CASSPLGQGASGANVLTF.